The 17 T cell receptor beta chains presented below share a single source sample, sequenced in a study of cytomegalovirus exposure and HLA in healthy donors. Repertoires were generated with immunoSEQ multiplex PCR, while TCRdb's copy carries only in-frame clones and drops some. This repertoire shows about 150,000 clones, about nine tenths found once; its top ten account for 4.5% to 5.5%. The sample taken for sequencing was PBMCs. These receptor sequences come from a man in his late teens or twenties in good health and CMV-seropositive.

The chain links TRBV10-3 to TRBJ1-2; D unclear. Germline V CDR1 and CDR2: ENHRY, SYGVKD. The CDR3 sequence is 12 residues long. V lost 6 bases, J lost 6 bases, and 11 bases lay in between. CDR3 DNA: TGTGCCATCAGGGAGGGAGAGGATGGCTACACCTTC. It encodes CAIREGEDGYTF.

The rearrangement joins TRBV6-1 to TRBJ2-7, with 7 bases matching TRBD1. V shed 6 bases and J 8 bases; nucleotides not matched to a gene: 16. Germline loops: CDR1 MNHNS, CDR2 SASEGT. The CDR3 spans 15 residues. Here the CDR3 reads CASSPIRDRGTQQYF. Written as DNA, the CDR3 is TGTGCCAGCAGCCCCATTAGGGACAGAGGTACGCAGCAGTACTTC.

V usage is TRBV5-1 and J usage is TRBJ2-1, with TRBD2 matching 7 bases. Losses at the gene ends were 0 bases for V and 8 bases for J; bases not matched to a gene: 8. The germline CDR1 and CDR2 sequences are SGHRS and YFSETQ. The CDR3 length is 15 residues. The CDR3 reads CASSLGQRDIDEQFF. The CDR3 DNA sequence: TGCGCCAGCAGCTTGGGCCAGCGGGATATCGATGAGCAGTTCTTC.

This clone was counted between two and nine times. The V and J genes are TRBV5-4 and TRBJ2-5; 7 bases line up with TRBD2. The CDR3 is made up of 15 amino acids. Germline V gene lookup returns CDR1 SGHNT and CDR2 YYREEE (reference sequence). The V and J ends lost 4 bases and 2 bases, in that order; junction bases with no gene match: 8. The CDR3 region is CASSRRLAGQETQYF. CDR3 DNA: TGTGCCAGCAGCCGTCGACTAGCAGGGCAAGAGACCCAGTACTTC.

The chain joins TRBV18 to TRBJ1-5; D may be TRBD1 (5 bases). The CDR3 is made up of 16 amino acids. V was cut by 6 bases and J by 7 bases, with 22 bases left in between. Per germline, CDR1 KGHSH and CDR2 LQKENI. The DNA for the CDR3 is TGTGCCAGCTCGCTGTCGGGGACGGGGGGATTACAGCCCCAGCATTTT. This gives the protein CASSLSGTGGLQPQHF.

The chain recombines TRBV4-2 with TRBJ1-5; D might be TRBD1 (6 bases). CDR1 is LGHNA, CDR2 YNFKEQ, per germline. This CDR3 is built from 15 residues. V was clipped by 5 bases and J by 6 bases, with 17 bases between them. This chain's CDR3 is CASSLEKGVGQPQHF. The CDR3 DNA sequence: TGTGCCAGCAGCTTGGAAAAGGGGGTTGGTCAGCCCCAGCATTTT.

V gene TRBV9 combines with J gene TRBJ2-1, with 12 bases fitting TRBD1. V lost 3 bases, J lost 8 bases, and 9 bases stayed unmatched. The CDR3 runs 16 residues. The germline V gene has CDR1 SGDLS and CDR2 YYNGEE. Here the CDR3 DNA reads TGTGCCAGCAGCGCGGGGACAGGGGGCGGATTCCATGAGCAGTTCTTC. This encodes CASSAGTGGGFHEQFF. Variable domain in full (rest from reference TRBV9 and TRBJ2-1): DSGVTQTPKHLITATGQRVTLRCSPRSGDLSVYWYQQSLDQGLQFLIQYYNGEERAKGNILERFSAQQFPDLHSELNLSSLELGDSALYFCASSAGTGGGFHEQFFGPGTRLTVL.

The chain has TRBV6-6 and TRBJ2-2; 8 bases match TRBD2. The germline V gene has CDR1 MNHNY and CDR2 SVGAGI (reference sequence). The J segment lost 4 bases and the V segment lost 7 bases, leaving 5 bases of the junction unmatched. The CDR3 has 14 amino acids. CDR3 DNA sequence: TGTGCCAGCACGCCCAGCGGGAGCACCGGGGAGCTGTTTTTT. This sequence encodes CASTPSGSTGELFF.

J is TRBJ2-5 and V is TRBV2; TRBD2 agrees at 8 bases. Germline V CDR1 and CDR2: SNHLY, FYNNEI. Trimming at V came to 5 bases and at J to 9 bases, leaving 11 bases not matched to a gene. The CDR3 length is 14 residues. In nucleotides, the CDR3 is TGTGCCAGCAGTAGGGAGCGGGGGCCCGGGGCCCAGTACTTC. It specifies CASSRERGPGAQYF.

This clone was picked up a small number of times. The J gene is TRBJ1-5, the V gene TRBV7-8; tentative D call: TRBD1 (5 bases). Germline V gives CDR1 SGHVS, CDR2 FQNEAQ. The CDR3 spans 12 residues. V was shortened by 10 bases and J by 5 bases, with 12 bases between the two germline ends. The CDR3 loop reads CATGGGDQPQHF. CDR3 bases: TGTGCCACCGGGGGGGGAGATCAGCCCCAGCATTTT.

A single count supports this clone. The V and J genes are TRBV7-2 and TRBJ2-1; 7 bases fit TRBD2. With V trimmed by 3 bases and J by 4 bases, 6 bases remained unmatched. The CDR3 length is 15 residues. Germline values: CDR1 SGHTA, CDR2 FQGNSA. This CDR3 is CASSFSGTVYNEQFF. CDR3 nucleotides: TGTGCCAGCAGCTTCAGCGGGACCGTTTACAATGAGCAGTTCTTC.

This sequence joins TRBV30 and TRBJ2-3; D possibly corresponds to TRBD1 (6 bases). From germline, CDR1 is GTSNPN and CDR2 SVGIG (reference sequence). This CDR3 comprises 13 residues. Trimming took off 5 bases at V and 2 bases at J, with 11 bases between the two ends. CDR3 amino acids: CAWETGTTDTQYF. In DNA form, the CDR3 reads TGTGCCTGGGAAACAGGGACCACAGATACGCAGTATTTT.

This rearrangement joins TRBV19 to TRBJ1-4, with D uncertain. Germline V gene lookup returns CDR1 LNHDA and CDR2 SQIVND (reference sequence). Trimming stripped 3 bases from V and 4 bases from J, with 9 bases between. The CDR3 sequence is 14 residues long. CDR3 amino acids: CASSMAVVNEKLFF. The CDR3 bases are TGTGCCAGTAGTATGGCTGTGGTTAATGAAAAACTGTTTTTT.

V usage is TRBV5-4 and J usage is TRBJ1-2, with 7 bases lining up with TRBD1. V trimming: 0 bases; J trimming: 8 bases; junction bases outside the gene matches: 16. Germline V gene data show CDR1 as SGHNT and CDR2 as YYREEE (reference sequence). This CDR3 comprises 17 residues. The CDR3 nucleotides read TGTGCCAGCAGCTTGGCCGCAGGGGGGCAGGGCGCGTTAGGCTACACCTTC. This translates into CASSLAAGGQGALGYTF.

The table lists this clone with a few counts. The chain combines TRBV6-5 with TRBJ2-3; the D gene is possibly TRBD2 (6 bases). This CDR3 region has 13 residues. V was pared by 4 bases and J by 7 bases, with 12 bases between. CDR1 and CDR2 from the germline V gene are MNHEY and SVGAGI. CDR3 protein: CASSSGVGNTQYF. The CDR3 DNA reads TGTGCCAGCAGTTCGGGAGTGGGGAATACGCAGTATTTT.

The table lists this clone with a few counts. Here the CDR3 reads CASNTGGKFTEAFF. The CDR3 DNA reads as TGTGCCAGCAACACCGGGGGAAAGTTCACTGAAGCTTTCTTT. V usage is TRBV14 and J usage is TRBJ1-1, with D possibly TRBD1 on 5 matching bases. The CDR3 runs 14 residues. CDR1 is SGHDN and CDR2 is FVKESK in the germline V gene. Trimming took off 7 bases at V and 4 bases at J, with 16 bases between the two ends.

This clone was found a few times. The chain links TRBV9 to TRBJ1-1; D is possibly TRBD1 (6 bases). The V end was cut by 3 bases, the J end by 2 bases, with 8 bases between. CDR3 length: 13 residues. Per germline, CDR1 SGDLS and CDR2 YYNGEE. CDR3 nucleotide sequence: TGTGCCAGCAGCGCGACAGGAAACACTGAAGCTTTCTTT. Amino acids: CASSATGNTEAFF.